This TCR beta chain was found in a study of blood T cell repertoires in COVID-19. Overall study context: The United States, Italy and Spain were the sources of the acute and convalescent COVID-19 samples.

This CDR3 comprises 17 residues. From germline, CDR1 is SGHRS and CDR2 YFSETQ. V lost 2 bases to trimming and J lost 5 bases, with 23 bases between them. Data came from immunoSEQ multiplex PCR; TCRdb stores just in-frame clones and leaves some out. The sample contains tens of thousands of clones, 85% to 95% of which appear only once. Sequenced sample: peripheral blood. This rearrangement joins TRBV5-1 to TRBJ2-7, with D tentatively TRBD1 (6 bases). This TCR was sampled from a human donor in a cohort sampled during active COVID-19. The chain's CDR3 is CASSLEGERTLVDEQYF. The CDR3 DNA reads TGCGCCAGCAGCTTAGAGGGGGAACGAACCTTGGTCGACGAGCAGTACTTC.